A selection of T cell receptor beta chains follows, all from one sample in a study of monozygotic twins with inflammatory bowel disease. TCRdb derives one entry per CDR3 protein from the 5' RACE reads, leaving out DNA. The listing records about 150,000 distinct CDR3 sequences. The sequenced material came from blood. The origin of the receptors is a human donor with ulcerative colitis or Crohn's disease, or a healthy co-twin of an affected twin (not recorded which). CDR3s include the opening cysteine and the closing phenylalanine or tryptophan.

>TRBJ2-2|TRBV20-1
CSARGGGLNTGELFF
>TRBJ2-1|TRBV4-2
CASRARMTSGRTVDHNEQFF
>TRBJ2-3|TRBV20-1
CSARRTSGRVRLGTDTQYF
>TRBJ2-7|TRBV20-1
CSARLAGWGGEQYF
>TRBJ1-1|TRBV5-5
CASSPPQGLNTEAFF
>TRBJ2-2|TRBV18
CASSPIGTSNTGELFF
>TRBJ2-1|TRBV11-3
CASRPSTGTEQFF
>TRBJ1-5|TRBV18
CASSPGQATSNQPQHF
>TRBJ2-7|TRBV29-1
CSTWAGGPYEQYF
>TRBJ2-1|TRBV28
CASSFGRTGLRGNEQFF
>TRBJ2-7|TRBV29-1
CSVGTGSSYEQYF
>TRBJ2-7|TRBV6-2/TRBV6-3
CASSFSGEDPYEQYF
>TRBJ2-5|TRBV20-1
CSADGTSGSQETQYF
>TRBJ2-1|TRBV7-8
CASSLVPRTSARSSYNEQFF
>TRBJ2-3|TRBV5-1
CASTSGRASTDTQYF
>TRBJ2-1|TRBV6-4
CASSALTSGGGNEQFF
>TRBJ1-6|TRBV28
CASYGQVNSPLHF
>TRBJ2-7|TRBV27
CASSLSRGHEQYF
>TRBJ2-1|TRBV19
CASSILAGQTFNEQFF
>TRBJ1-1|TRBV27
CASSLRLNTEAFF
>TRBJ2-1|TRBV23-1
CATIPGGSWQDNEQFF
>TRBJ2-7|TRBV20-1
CSARVRTSGNYEQYF
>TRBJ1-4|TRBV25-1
CASSEYSTAEKLFF
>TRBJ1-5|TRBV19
CASTRDRGGNQPQHF
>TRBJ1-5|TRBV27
CASSQYLGTGNQPQHF
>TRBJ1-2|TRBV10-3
CAISEYRTYGYTF
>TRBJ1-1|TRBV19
CASSQYGVNTEAFF
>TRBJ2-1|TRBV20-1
CSARIRGSFYNEQFF
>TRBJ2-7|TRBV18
CASCPLGRTYEQYF
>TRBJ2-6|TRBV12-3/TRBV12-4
CASSLRPGVSGANVLTF
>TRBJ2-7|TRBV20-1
CSATSAAAPSNYEQYF
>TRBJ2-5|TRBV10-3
CAISGDREETQYF
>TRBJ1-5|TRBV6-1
CASSEGVAGLLSQPQHF
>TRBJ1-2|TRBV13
CASSRGTAQFNYGYTF
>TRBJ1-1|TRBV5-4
CASSGNRVRVGTEAFF